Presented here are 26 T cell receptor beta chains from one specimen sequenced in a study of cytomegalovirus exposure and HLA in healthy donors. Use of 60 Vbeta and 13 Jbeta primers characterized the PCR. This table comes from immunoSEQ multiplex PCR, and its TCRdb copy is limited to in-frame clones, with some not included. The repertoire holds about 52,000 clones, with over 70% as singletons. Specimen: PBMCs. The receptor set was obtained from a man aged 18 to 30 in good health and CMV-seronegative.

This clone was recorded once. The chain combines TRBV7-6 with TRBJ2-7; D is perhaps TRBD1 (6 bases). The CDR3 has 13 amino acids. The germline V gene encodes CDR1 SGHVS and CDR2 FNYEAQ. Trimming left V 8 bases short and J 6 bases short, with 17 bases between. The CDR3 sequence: CASSPGRGAEQYF. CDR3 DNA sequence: TGTGCCAGCTCCCCGGGCAGGGGAGCCGAGCAGTACTTC.

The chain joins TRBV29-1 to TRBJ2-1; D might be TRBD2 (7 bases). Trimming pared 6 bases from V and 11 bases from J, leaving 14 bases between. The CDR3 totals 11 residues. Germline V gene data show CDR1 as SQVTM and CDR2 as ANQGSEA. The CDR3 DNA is TGCAGCGTCCCACAGGGAGGGAAGCAGTTCTTC. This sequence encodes CSVPQGGKQFF.

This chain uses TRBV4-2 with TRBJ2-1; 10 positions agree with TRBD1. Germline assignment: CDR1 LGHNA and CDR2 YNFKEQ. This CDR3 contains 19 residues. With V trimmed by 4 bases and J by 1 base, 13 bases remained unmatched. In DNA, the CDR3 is TGTGCCAGCAGCCTCCTTGGAGGGACAGGGGATTTTTCCTACAATGAGCAGTTCTTC. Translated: CASSLLGGTGDFSYNEQFF.

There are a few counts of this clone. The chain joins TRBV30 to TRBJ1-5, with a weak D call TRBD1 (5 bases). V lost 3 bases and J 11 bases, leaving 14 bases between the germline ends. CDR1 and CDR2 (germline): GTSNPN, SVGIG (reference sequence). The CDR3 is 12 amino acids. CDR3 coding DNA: TGTGCCTGGAGCGGAACGGGGGGGGCCCAGCATTTT. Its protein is CAWSGTGGAQHF. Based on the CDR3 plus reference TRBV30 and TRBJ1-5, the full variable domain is SQTIHQWPATLVQPVGSPLSLECTVEGTSNPNLYWYRQAAGRGLQLLFYSVGIGQISSEVPQNLSASRPQDRQFILSSKKLLLSDSGFYLCAWSGTGGAQHFGDGTRLSIL.

The CDR3 DNA is TGTGCCAGCAGTTTATTGCGGACAGGGGAAGGTTCACCCCTCCACTTT. It specifies CASSLLRTGEGSPLHF. The chain has TRBV28 and TRBJ1-6; 9 positions agree with TRBD1. The germline CDR1 and CDR2 sequences are MDHEN and SYDVKM. V was pared by 1 base and J by 9 bases, with 7 bases of the junction left unmatched. The CDR3 is made up of 16 amino acids. Supplemented by reference TRBV28 and TRBJ1-6, the full variable domain reads DVKVTQSSRYLVKRTGEKVFLECVQDMDHENMFWYRQDPGLGLRLIYFSYDVKMKEKGDIPEGYSVSREKKERFSLILESASTNQTSMYLCASSLLRTGEGSPLHFGNGTRLTVT.

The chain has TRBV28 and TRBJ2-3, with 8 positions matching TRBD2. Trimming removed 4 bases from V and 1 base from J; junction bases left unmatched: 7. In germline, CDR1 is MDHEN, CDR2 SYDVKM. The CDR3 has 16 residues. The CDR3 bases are TGTGCCAGCAGTTCCGGACTAGCTTACGGCACAGATACGCAGTATTTT. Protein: CASSSGLAYGTDTQYF.

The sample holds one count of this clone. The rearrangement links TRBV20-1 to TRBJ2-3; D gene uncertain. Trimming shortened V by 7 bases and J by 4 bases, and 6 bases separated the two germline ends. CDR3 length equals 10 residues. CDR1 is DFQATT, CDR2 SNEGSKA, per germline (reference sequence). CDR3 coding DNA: TGCAGTGGCGGTGCAGATACGCAGTATTTT. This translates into CSGGADTQYF.

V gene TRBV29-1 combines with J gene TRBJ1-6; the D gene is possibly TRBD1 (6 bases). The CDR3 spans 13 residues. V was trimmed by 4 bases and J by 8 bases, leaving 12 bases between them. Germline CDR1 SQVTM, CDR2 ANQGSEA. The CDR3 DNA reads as TGCAGCGTTGCTCAGGGGTTAGATTCACCCCTCCACTTT. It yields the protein CSVAQGLDSPLHF.

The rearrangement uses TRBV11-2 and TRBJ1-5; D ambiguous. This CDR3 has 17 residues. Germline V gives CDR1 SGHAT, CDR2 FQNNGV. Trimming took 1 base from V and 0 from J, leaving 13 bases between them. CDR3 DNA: TGTGCCAGCAGCTTAGGATCAGCAGGCTATAGCAATCAGCCCCAGCATTTT. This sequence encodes CASSLGSAGYSNQPQHF. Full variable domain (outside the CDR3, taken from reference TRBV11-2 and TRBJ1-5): EAGVAQSPRYKIIEKRQSVAFWCNPISGHATLYWYQQILGQGPKLLIQFQNNGVVDDSQLPKDRFSAERLKGVDSTLKIQPAKLEDSAVYLCASSLGSAGYSNQPQHFGDGTRLSIL.

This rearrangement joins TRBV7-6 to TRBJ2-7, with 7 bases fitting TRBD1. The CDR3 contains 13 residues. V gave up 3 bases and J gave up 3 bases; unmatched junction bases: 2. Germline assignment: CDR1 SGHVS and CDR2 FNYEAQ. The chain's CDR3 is CASSLGQFYEQYF. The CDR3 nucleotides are TGTGCCAGCAGCTTGGGACAGTTCTACGAGCAGTACTTC. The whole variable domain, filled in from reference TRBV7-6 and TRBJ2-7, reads GAGVSQSPRYKVTKRGQDVALRCDPISGHVSLYWYRQALGQGPEFLTYFNYEAQQDKSGLPNDRFSAERPEGSISTLTIQRTEQRDSAMYRCASSLGQFYEQYFGPGTRLTVT.

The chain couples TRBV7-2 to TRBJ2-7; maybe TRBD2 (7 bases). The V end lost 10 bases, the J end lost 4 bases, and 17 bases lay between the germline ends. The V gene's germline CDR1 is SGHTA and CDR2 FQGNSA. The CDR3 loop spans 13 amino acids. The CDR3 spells CATSQGRVYEQYF. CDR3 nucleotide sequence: TGTGCCACCAGTCAGGGGAGGGTTTACGAGCAGTACTTC.

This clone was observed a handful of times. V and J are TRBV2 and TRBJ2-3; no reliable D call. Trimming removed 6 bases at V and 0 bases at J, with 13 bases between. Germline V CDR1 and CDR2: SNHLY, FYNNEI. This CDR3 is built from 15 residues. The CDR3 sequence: CASSPQSTSTDTQYF. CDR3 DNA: TGTGCCAGCAGCCCCCAATCGACTAGCACAGATACGCAGTATTTT.

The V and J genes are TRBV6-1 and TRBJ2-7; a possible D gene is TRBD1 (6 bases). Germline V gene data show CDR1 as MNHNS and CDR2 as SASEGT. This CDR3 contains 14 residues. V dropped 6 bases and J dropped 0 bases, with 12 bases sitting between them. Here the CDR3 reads CASSRDMSSYEQYF. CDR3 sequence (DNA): TGTGCCAGCAGCAGGGACATGAGCTCCTACGAGCAGTACTTC.

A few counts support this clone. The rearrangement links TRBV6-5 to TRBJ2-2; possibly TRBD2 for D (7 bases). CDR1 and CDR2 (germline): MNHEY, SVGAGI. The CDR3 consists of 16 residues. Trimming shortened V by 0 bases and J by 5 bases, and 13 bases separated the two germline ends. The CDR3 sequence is CASSYSRGAGTGELFF. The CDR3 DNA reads TGTGCCAGCAGTTACTCTCGGGGGGCGGGAACCGGGGAGCTGTTTTTT.

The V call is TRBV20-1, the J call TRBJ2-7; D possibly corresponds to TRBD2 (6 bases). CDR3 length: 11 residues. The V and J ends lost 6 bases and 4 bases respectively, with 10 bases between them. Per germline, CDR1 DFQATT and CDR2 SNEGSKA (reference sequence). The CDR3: CSAPGDYEQYF. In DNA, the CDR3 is TGCAGTGCGCCGGGGGATTACGAGCAGTACTTC.

The CDR3 region is CASSQGLAGHNPGELFF. CDR3 nucleotides: TGCGCCAGCAGCCAAGGTTTAGCGGGTCATAACCCCGGGGAGCTGTTTTTT. The chain carries TRBV4-3 and TRBJ2-2; 7 positions agree with TRBD2. The CDR3 has 17 residues. Looked up from germline, CDR1 is LGHNA and CDR2 is YSLEER. V lost 1 base to trimming and J lost 6 bases; unmatched junction nucleotides: 11.

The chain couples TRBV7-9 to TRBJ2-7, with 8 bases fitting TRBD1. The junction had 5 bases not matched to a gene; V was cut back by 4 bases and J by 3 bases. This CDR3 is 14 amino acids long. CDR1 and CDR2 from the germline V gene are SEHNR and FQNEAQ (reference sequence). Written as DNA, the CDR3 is TGTGCCAGCAGCTCAGACAGGGGAAACTACGAGCAGTACTTC. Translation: CASSSDRGNYEQYF.

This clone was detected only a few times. This chain's CDR3 is CAISQGGADGNQPQHF. For the CDR3, the DNA is TGTGCCATCAGTCAAGGCGGGGCAGATGGCAATCAGCCCCAGCATTTT. The genes are TRBV10-3 and TRBJ1-5, with D possibly matching TRBD1 (5 bases). V lost 5 bases and J lost 2, with 16 bases in between. CDR1 and CDR2 (germline): ENHRY, SYGVKD. This CDR3 contains 16 residues.

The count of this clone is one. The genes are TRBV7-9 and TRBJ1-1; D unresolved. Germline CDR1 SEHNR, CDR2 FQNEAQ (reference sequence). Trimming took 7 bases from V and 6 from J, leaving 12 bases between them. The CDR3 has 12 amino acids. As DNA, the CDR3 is TGTGCCAGCACCCCCGCGGGAGCTGAAGCTTTCTTT. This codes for CASTPAGAEAFF.

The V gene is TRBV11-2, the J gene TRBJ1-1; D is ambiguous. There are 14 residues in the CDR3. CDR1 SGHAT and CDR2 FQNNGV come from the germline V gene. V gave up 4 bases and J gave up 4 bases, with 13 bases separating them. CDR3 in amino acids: CASSSYRISTEAFF. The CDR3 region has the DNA TGTGCCAGCAGCTCCTACAGAATCAGCACTGAAGCTTTCTTT. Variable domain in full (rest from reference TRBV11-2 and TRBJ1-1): EAGVAQSPRYKIIEKRQSVAFWCNPISGHATLYWYQQILGQGPKLLIQFQNNGVVDDSQLPKDRFSAERLKGVDSTLKIQPAKLEDSAVYLCASSSYRISTEAFFGQGTRLTVV.

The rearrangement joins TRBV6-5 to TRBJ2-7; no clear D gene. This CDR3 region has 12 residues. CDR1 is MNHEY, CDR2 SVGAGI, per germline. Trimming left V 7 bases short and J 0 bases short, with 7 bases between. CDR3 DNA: TGTGCCAGCATGCGGAGCTCCTACGAGCAGTACTTC. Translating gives CASMRSSYEQYF.

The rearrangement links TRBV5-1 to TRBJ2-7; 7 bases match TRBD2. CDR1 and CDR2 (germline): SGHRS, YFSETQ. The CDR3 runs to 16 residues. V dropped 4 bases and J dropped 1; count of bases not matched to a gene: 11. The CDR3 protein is CASSNPPPGGSYEQYF. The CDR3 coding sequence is TGCGCCAGCAGCAACCCACCCCCCGGGGGGTCCTACGAGCAGTACTTC.

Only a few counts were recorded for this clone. The CDR3 region has the DNA TGCGCCAGCAGTGAGTCGGGACTAGTCCACGAGCAGTACTTC. Translated, it gives CASSESGLVHEQYF. The V call is TRBV10-1, the J call TRBJ2-7; 8 nucleotides line up with TRBD2. V was pared by 0 bases and J by 5 bases, with 3 bases of the junction left unmatched. Germline V lookup: CDR1 WNHNN, CDR2 SYGVQD (reference sequence). The CDR3 totals 14 residues.

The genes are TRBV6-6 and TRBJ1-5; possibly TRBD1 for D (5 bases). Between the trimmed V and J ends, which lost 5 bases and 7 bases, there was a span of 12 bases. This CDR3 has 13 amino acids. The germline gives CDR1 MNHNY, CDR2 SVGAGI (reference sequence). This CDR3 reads CASSPGVYQPQHF. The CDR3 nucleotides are TGTGCCAGCAGTCCGGGGGTGTACCAGCCCCAGCATTTT.

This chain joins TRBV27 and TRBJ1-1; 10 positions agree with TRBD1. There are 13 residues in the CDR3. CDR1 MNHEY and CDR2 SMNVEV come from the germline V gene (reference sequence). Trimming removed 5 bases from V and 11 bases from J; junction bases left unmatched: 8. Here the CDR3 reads CASSETGGVGAFF. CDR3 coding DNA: TGTGCCAGCAGTGAGACAGGGGGCGTGGGGGCTTTCTTT.

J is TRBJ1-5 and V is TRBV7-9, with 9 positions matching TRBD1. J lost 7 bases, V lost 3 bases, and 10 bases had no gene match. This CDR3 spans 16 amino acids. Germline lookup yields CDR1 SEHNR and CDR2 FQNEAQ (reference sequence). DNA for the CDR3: TGTGCCAGCAGCTTCAAGACAGGGGGTAGAGACCAGCCCCAGCATTTT. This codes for CASSFKTGGRDQPQHF.